These 22 T cell receptor beta chains originate from one sample sequenced in a study of radiotherapy plus CTLA-4 blockade in lung cancer. Clones were read by immunoSEQ multiplex PCR, and TCRdb kept only the in-frame ones, dropping some. The table shows around 70,000 clones, with around four fifths occurring only once. Material: peripheral blood, obtained from a patient treated with radiotherapy plus ipilimumab. The receptor source for this set is a human donor with non-small cell lung cancer who had a partial response to radiotherapy plus ipilimumab.

The CDR3: CASSWTGSNEQYF. In DNA form, the CDR3 reads TGTGCCAGCAGCTGGACAGGGTCCAACGAGCAGTACTTC. The V and J genes are TRBV5-5 and TRBJ2-7; 8 bases map to TRBD1. The CDR3 consists of 13 residues. The germline CDR1 and CDR2 sequences are SGHKS and YYEKEE (reference sequence). After removal of 3 bases from V and 5 bases from J, the junction contained 4 bases not matched to a gene.

J is TRBJ2-3 and V is TRBV23-1; 16 nucleotides align to TRBD2. Being an ORF, TRBV23-1 has a function that is uncertain. This CDR3 spans 16 amino acids. V was clipped by 5 bases and J by 4 bases; unmatched bases: 3. The CDR3 nucleotides read TGCGCCAGCAGTGGGACTAGCGGGAGGGAAGCAGATACGCAGTATTTT. This codes for CASSGTSGREADTQYF.

The rearrangement uses TRBV19 and TRBJ1-3; TRBD1 might be the D (5 bases). The CDR3 loop spans 14 amino acids. CDR1 LNHDA and CDR2 SQIVND come from the germline V gene (reference sequence). V was shortened by 7 bases and J by 2 bases, with 12 bases between the two germline ends. Here the CDR3 reads CASKTGGTGNTIYF. CDR3 DNA: TGTGCCAGTAAAACAGGCGGTACTGGAAACACCATATATTTT.

This clone appeared once. The rearrangement links TRBV2 to TRBJ1-5; 8 nucleotides agree with TRBD1. This CDR3 has 17 amino acids. V dropped 6 bases and J dropped 2; count of bases not matched to a gene: 12. Per the germline V gene, CDR1 is SNHLY and CDR2 is FYNNEI. The CDR3 spells CASRGGQGGGRNQPQHF. The DNA for the CDR3 is TGTGCCAGCAGGGGAGGACAGGGTGGGGGTCGCAATCAGCCCCAGCATTTT.

This clone showed up just once. The V call is TRBV5-1, the J call TRBJ2-1; D gene ambiguous. V gave up 0 bases and J gave up 0 bases, with 10 bases separating them. The germline gives CDR1 SGHRS, CDR2 YFSETQ. This CDR3 contains 16 residues. The CDR3 region is CASSLGGVNSYNEQFF. The CDR3 DNA reads as TGCGCCAGCAGCTTGGGAGGCGTGAACTCCTACAATGAGCAGTTCTTC.

The chain links TRBV18 to TRBJ2-7, with TRBD1 as a possible D gene (6 bases). V was trimmed by 6 bases and J by 7 bases, leaving 13 bases between them. CDR3 length: 12 amino acids. Per germline, CDR1 KGHSH and CDR2 LQKENI. CDR3 coding DNA: TGTGCCAGCTCGCCGAACAGGGAGGAGCAGTACTTC. It is translated as CASSPNREEQYF.

The J gene is TRBJ2-7, the V gene TRBV18, with D maybe TRBD2 (5 bases). This CDR3 spans 13 amino acids. Germline V gene data show CDR1 as KGHSH and CDR2 as LQKENI. Trimming removed 6 bases from V and 6 bases from J, with 15 bases in between. The CDR3 region is CASSPTRFFEQYF. In DNA form, the CDR3 reads TGTGCCAGCTCCCCTACTAGGTTCTTCGAGCAGTACTTC.

This clone appeared a few times. The rearrangement uses TRBV2 and TRBJ2-5; unclear D gene. V shed 0 bases and J shed 7 bases, with 6 bases lying between them. The CDR3 is made up of 12 amino acids. In germline, CDR1 is SNHLY, CDR2 FYNNEI. CDR3 loop: CASSEAPGTQYF. The CDR3 nucleotides read TGTGCCAGCAGTGAAGCGCCGGGGACCCAGTACTTC.

V is TRBV5-1 and J is TRBJ2-7, with a possible D match to TRBD1 (5 bases). Germline assignment: CDR1 SGHRS and CDR2 YFSETQ. This CDR3 region has 15 residues. V was pared by 0 bases and J by 2 bases, with 12 bases between. The CDR3, as DNA: TGCGCCAGCAGCTTGGGATCTTTAGGGGCCTACGAGCAGTACTTC. This gives the protein CASSLGSLGAYEQYF.

This clone was seen only a few times. V and J are TRBV7-8 and TRBJ2-7, with 11 nucleotides matching TRBD2. J gave up 4 bases and V 5 bases, and 7 bases lay outside the gene matches. Germline CDR1 is SGHVS and CDR2 is FQNEAQ. The CDR3 length is 15 residues. The CDR3 spells CASSRGTSGGYEQYF. For the CDR3, the DNA is TGTGCCAGCAGCCGTGGGACTAGCGGTGGATACGAGCAGTACTTC.

A few counts support this clone. The chain has TRBV5-5 and TRBJ1-4; 7 positions agree with TRBD1. This CDR3 contains 14 residues. Germline V lookup: CDR1 SGHKS, CDR2 YYEKEE (reference sequence). Trimming removed 0 bases from V and 8 bases from J; junction bases left unmatched: 4. For the CDR3, the DNA is TGTGCCAGCAGCTTGGGAGGGGGCAGCGAAAAACTGTTTTTT. Translation: CASSLGGGSEKLFF.

The rearrangement joins TRBV10-3 to TRBJ2-7, with TRBD1 identical over 9 bases. The CDR3 covers 16 residues. Germline values: CDR1 ENHRY, CDR2 SYGVKD. V shed 7 bases, J shed 0 bases, and the junction held 10 bases outside the gene matches. CDR3 loop: CAITPTGGSGSYEQYF. The CDR3 DNA reads TGTGCCATCACTCCAACAGGGGGCTCGGGCTCCTACGAGCAGTACTTC.

This clone was seen only once. This chain joins TRBV10-3 and TRBJ1-3, with 8 bases lining up with TRBD1. V was clipped by 6 bases and J by 2 bases; unmatched bases: 3. Germline assignment: CDR1 ENHRY and CDR2 SYGVKD. The CDR3 is made up of 14 amino acids. CDR3 loop: CAISGQGTGNTIYF. The CDR3 region has the DNA TGTGCCATCAGCGGACAGGGAACTGGAAACACCATATATTTT.

The V and J genes are TRBV6-1 and TRBJ2-5; the D gene is possibly TRBD2 (6 bases). The CDR3 is 14 amino acids. The V end lost 7 bases, the J end lost 11 bases, and 23 bases lay between the germline ends. Germline CDR1 and CDR2: MNHNS and SASEGT. The CDR3 nucleotides read TGTGCCAGCACCCCGAGCGGCGGGATTTGGGAGCAGTACTTC. Encoded protein: CASTPSGGIWEQYF.

This clone occurred a few times. Other nucleotide sequences from this sample produce the same CDR3. V usage is TRBV20-1 and J usage is TRBJ1-5, with D unresolved. Germline V gene sequence: CDR1 DFQATT, CDR2 SNEGSKA (reference sequence). This CDR3 is 11 amino acids long. Trimming took 2 bases from V and 6 from J, leaving 5 bases between them. The DNA of the CDR3 is TGCAGTGCTAGAAGCGGTCAGCCCCAGCATTTT. Protein sequence: CSARSGQPQHF.

The chain carries TRBV11-2 and TRBJ2-3; the D is unclear. The V and J ends lost 1 base and 0 bases respectively, with 11 bases between them. The CDR3 is made up of 16 amino acids. CDR1 and CDR2 from the germline V gene are SGHAT and FQNNGV. CDR3 in amino acids: CASSLGELTSTDTQYF. Here the CDR3 DNA reads TGTGCCAGCAGCTTAGGAGAGTTAACTAGCACAGATACGCAGTATTTT.

The CDR3 bases are TGTGCCTTGGACAGGGGGAATCAGCCCCAGCATTTT. This translates into CALDRGNQPQHF. The chain joins TRBV30 to TRBJ1-5; 10 bases fit TRBD1. The length of the CDR3 is 12 residues. The J segment lost 4 bases and the V segment lost 7 bases, leaving 1 base of the junction unmatched. Per germline, CDR1 GTSNPN and CDR2 SVGIG (reference sequence).

DNA for the CDR3: TGTGCCAGCAGTCCCCAGGACAGCCCCGGCTACACCTTC. This encodes CASSPQDSPGYTF. The rearrangement uses TRBV2 and TRBJ1-2; D may be TRBD1 (6 bases). This CDR3 is built from 13 residues. With 5 bases removed from V and 8 bases from J, the gap between germline ends came to 15 bases. From germline, CDR1 is SNHLY and CDR2 FYNNEI.

This clone has a single count. V and J are TRBV4-1 and TRBJ2-7; 15 positions agree with TRBD2. V trimming: 1 base; J trimming: 7 bases; junction bases outside the gene matches: 5. Germline V gene data show CDR1 as MGHRA and CDR2 as YSYEKL. This CDR3 has 16 residues. CDR3 protein: CASSQGIGLAGGEQYF. Written as DNA, the CDR3 is TGCGCCAGCAGCCAAGGTATTGGACTAGCGGGAGGGGAGCAGTACTTC.

The V and J genes are TRBV20-1 and TRBJ2-1; TRBD1 matches at 7 bases. J gave up 7 bases and V 5 bases, and 2 bases lay outside the gene matches. The CDR3 loop spans 11 amino acids. The germline V gene encodes CDR1 DFQATT and CDR2 SNEGSKA (reference sequence). The CDR3 DNA follows: TGCAGTGCTCTCAGGGGGAATGAGCAGTTCTTC. Its protein product is CSALRGNEQFF.

The rearrangement links TRBV19 to TRBJ1-4; D remains unclear. The germline gives CDR1 LNHDA, CDR2 SQIVND (reference sequence). The CDR3 has 14 residues. V dropped 5 bases and J dropped 8 bases, with 15 bases sitting between them. As DNA, the CDR3 is TGTGCCAGTAGTCTCCCCGGACTGGGAGAAAAACTGTTTTTT. Its translation: CASSLPGLGEKLFF.

The genes are TRBV28 and TRBJ2-7; a possible D gene is TRBD1 (5 bases). In germline, CDR1 is MDHEN, CDR2 SYDVKM. V lost 7 bases and J 0 bases, leaving 13 bases between the germline ends. This CDR3 is 14 amino acids long. The DNA for the CDR3 is TGTGCCAGCAAGGGGCCAGCCCGCTCCTACGAGCAGTACTTC. Amino acids: CASKGPARSYEQYF.